The source of this T cell receptor (beta chain) is a study of blood T cell repertoires in COVID-19. Only one count was recorded for this clone. The ends lost 3 bases at V and 2 bases at J; junction bases unmatched: 4. Germline CDR1 and CDR2: LNHDA and SQIVND (reference sequence). The CDR3 runs to 16 residues. Profiled with immunoSEQ multiplex PCR; TCRdb holds only in-frame clones, not every one. The profile covers about 200,000 clones, with more than 75% appearing a single time and approximately 4.8% taken by the ten largest. The clonotype was recovered from a man in his forties or fifties with acute or convalescent COVID-19. Sequencing was performed on peripheral blood. The chain combines TRBV19 with TRBJ2-6; 7 bases are a match to TRBD1. The CDR3 DNA reads TGTGCCAGTAGTATGGGGACAGAGCCTGGGGCCAACGTCCTGACTTTC. Translation gives CASSMGTEPGANVLTF.